A selection of T cell receptor beta chains follows, all from one sample in a study of siplizumab effects on memory and regulatory T cells. Method: immunoSEQ multiplex PCR; TCRdb's copy keeps in-frame clones and lacks some. The sample yields some 100,000 clones, around 90% seen once. The sequenced sample consisted of Tregs sorted from blood. These receptors originate from a human donor in good health. The CDR3 runs from the conserved cysteine through the conserved F or W. Fields, in order: J gene, V gene, D gene, clone size, CDR3 DNA, CDR3 protein. A D gene is named only where the DNA matches it firmly. Size tells how often a clone was seen (once, few, many) or the class of an expanded clone, and some rows leave it out.

j_call: TRBJ2-1
v_call: TRBV15
d_call: TRBD1
clone_size: NA
cdr3_nt: TGTGCCACCAGCCCCCGTAGGACAGGGGTCTATGAGCAGTTCTTC
cdr3_aa: CATSPRRTGVYEQFF

j_call: TRBJ1-2
v_call: TRBV6-5
d_call: NA
clone_size: NA
cdr3_nt: TGTGCCAGCAGTTTCGCCGGGTATGGCTACACCTTC
cdr3_aa: CASSFAGYGYTF

j_call: TRBJ2-3
v_call: TRBV7-8
d_call: NA
clone_size: NA
cdr3_nt: TGTGCCAGCAGCTTCGCAGATACGCAGTATTTT
cdr3_aa: CASSFADTQYF

j_call: TRBJ2-3
v_call: TRBV7-9
d_call: NA
clone_size: NA
cdr3_nt: TGTGCCAGCAGCTTGTGGCTAGCTGACTTCGGGACAGATACGCAGTATTTT
cdr3_aa: CASSLWLADFGTDTQYF

j_call: TRBJ2-7
v_call: TRBV7-8
d_call: NA
clone_size: NA
cdr3_nt: TGTGCCAGCAGCTTAAGCTCTGGTGGGGTGGGGGTCTACGAGCAGTACTTC
cdr3_aa: CASSLSSGGVGVYEQYF

j_call: TRBJ1-2
v_call: TRBV6-5
d_call: NA
clone_size: NA
cdr3_nt: TGTGCCAGCACCATGGACGGGAGTAACTATGGCTACACCTTC
cdr3_aa: CASTMDGSNYGYTF

j_call: TRBJ2-7
v_call: TRBV7-3
d_call: TRBD2
clone_size: NA
cdr3_nt: TGTGCCAGCAGCTTAGGGGGAGGGGCCCCCTACGAGCAGTACTTC
cdr3_aa: CASSLGGGAPYEQYF

j_call: TRBJ2-2
v_call: TRBV9
d_call: NA
clone_size: NA
cdr3_nt: TGTGCCAGCAGCGTAGCTGGGGGGCTTCACACCGGGGAGCTGTTTTTT
cdr3_aa: CASSVAGGLHTGELFF

j_call: TRBJ2-3
v_call: TRBV9
d_call: TRBD1
clone_size: NA
cdr3_nt: TGTGCCAGTAGCCCAGGGGGTACCAGCACAGATACGCAGTATTTT
cdr3_aa: CASSPGGTSTDTQYF

j_call: TRBJ2-3
v_call: TRBV15
d_call: NA
clone_size: NA
cdr3_nt: TGTGCCACCAGCAGAACCATCCCGGGACACCTCTGGCCTTCTAGCACAGATACGCAGTATTTT
cdr3_aa: CATSRTIPGHLWPSSTDTQYF

j_call: TRBJ2-5
v_call: TRBV5-1
d_call: TRBD1
clone_size: NA
cdr3_nt: TGCGCCAGCAACGCTCAGGGGGCTGGGGAGACCCAGTACTTC
cdr3_aa: CASNAQGAGETQYF

j_call: TRBJ2-2
v_call: TRBV11-1
d_call: TRBD1
clone_size: NA
cdr3_nt: TGTGCCAGCAGCTCAGGACGACAGGGGCTTACCGGGGAGCTGTTTTTT
cdr3_aa: CASSSGRQGLTGELFF

j_call: TRBJ2-4
v_call: TRBV18
d_call: TRBD1
clone_size: NA
cdr3_nt: TGTGCCAGCTCACCATCAAAACAGGGGAACATTCAGTACTTC
cdr3_aa: CASSPSKQGNIQYF

j_call: TRBJ2-5
v_call: TRBV5-1
d_call: TRBD1
clone_size: NA
cdr3_nt: TGCGCCAGCGGGCGGTTTGGAACCGGGACAGCTACCCAAGAGACCCAGTACTTC
cdr3_aa: CASGRFGTGTATQETQYF

j_call: TRBJ2-3
v_call: TRBV2
d_call: TRBD1
clone_size: NA
cdr3_nt: TGTGCCAACGCCGGGACAGGGGGCCCTATCAGCACAGATACGCAGTATTTT
cdr3_aa: CANAGTGGPISTDTQYF

j_call: TRBJ1-5
v_call: TRBV14
d_call: NA
clone_size: NA
cdr3_nt: TGTGCCAGCAGCATGCATAGGGCAGGGGATAGCAATCAGCCCCAGCATTTT
cdr3_aa: CASSMHRAGDSNQPQHF

j_call: TRBJ2-7
v_call: TRBV28
d_call: NA
clone_size: NA
cdr3_nt: TGTGCCAGCAGTTTGAGCGGACCCTACGAGCAGTACTTC
cdr3_aa: CASSLSGPYEQYF

j_call: TRBJ2-1
v_call: TRBV19
d_call: NA
clone_size: NA
cdr3_nt: TGTGCCAGTAGTATAGGGCTAGCCTATTACGGAGAGCAGTTCTTC
cdr3_aa: CASSIGLAYYGEQFF

j_call: TRBJ2-1
v_call: TRBV7-6
d_call: NA
clone_size: NA
cdr3_nt: TGTGCCAGCAGCTTAGATGCCCCATCCTACAATGAGCAGTTCTTC
cdr3_aa: CASSLDAPSYNEQFF

j_call: TRBJ2-3
v_call: TRBV27
d_call: NA
clone_size: once
cdr3_nt: TGTGCCAGCAGTACTGACCGTAGGCCTAGCACAGATACGCAGTATTTT
cdr3_aa: CASSTDRRPSTDTQYF

j_call: TRBJ1-4
v_call: TRBV10-1
d_call: TRBD1
clone_size: NA
cdr3_nt: TGCGCCAGCAGTGAGTCGGACAGGGGGCGCGAAAAACTGTTTTTT
cdr3_aa: CASSESDRGREKLFF

j_call: TRBJ2-5
v_call: TRBV7-7
d_call: NA
clone_size: few
cdr3_nt: TGTGCTAGCAGCTCATTCGACTTGATAGAGACCCAGTACTTC
cdr3_aa: CASSSFDLIETQYF

j_call: TRBJ2-5
v_call: TRBV29-1
d_call: NA
clone_size: once
cdr3_nt: TGCAGCGTTGAACAAGCCTACCATGGAGGGACCCAGTACTTC
cdr3_aa: CSVEQAYHGGTQYF

j_call: TRBJ2-2
v_call: TRBV6-1
d_call: NA
clone_size: NA
cdr3_nt: TGTGCCAGCAGTGGTCTTATCACGGCCGGGGAGCTGTTTTTT
cdr3_aa: CASSGLITAGELFF

j_call: TRBJ2-1
v_call: TRBV7-9
d_call: TRBD2
clone_size: NA
cdr3_nt: TGTGCCAGCAGCTTTTATAGCGGGACCTACAATGAGCAGTTCTTC
cdr3_aa: CASSFYSGTYNEQFF

j_call: TRBJ2-3
v_call: TRBV19
d_call: NA
clone_size: many
cdr3_nt: TGTGCCAGTAGTAACAGCGGAACAGATACGCAGTATTTT
cdr3_aa: CASSNSGTDTQYF

j_call: TRBJ2-7
v_call: TRBV18
d_call: TRBD2
clone_size: NA
cdr3_nt: TGTGCCAGCTCACGACAGATAGCGGGAGAACGATACGAGCAGTACTTC
cdr3_aa: CASSRQIAGERYEQYF

j_call: TRBJ2-1
v_call: TRBV20-1
d_call: NA
clone_size: NA
cdr3_nt: TGCAGTGCTAGCGTATTCGATGAGCAGTTCTTC
cdr3_aa: CSASVFDEQFF

j_call: TRBJ1-2
v_call: TRBV7-6
d_call: TRBD1
clone_size: NA
cdr3_nt: TGTGCCAGCAGCCCCCGGACAGGGGGGGACTATGGCTACACCTTC
cdr3_aa: CASSPRTGGDYGYTF

j_call: TRBJ2-7
v_call: TRBV5-5
d_call: NA
clone_size: NA
cdr3_nt: TGTGCCAGCAGCTTGATGGTTGCCTACGAGCAGTACTTC
cdr3_aa: CASSLMVAYEQYF

j_call: TRBJ1-6
v_call: TRBV4-2
d_call: NA
clone_size: NA
cdr3_nt: TGTGCCAGCAGCCAAGATCTTGATAATTCACCCCTCCACTTT
cdr3_aa: CASSQDLDNSPLHF